These 6 T cell receptor beta chains originate from one sample sequenced in a study of blood T cell repertoires in COVID-19. The data were produced by immunoSEQ multiplex PCR, yet TCRdb's version contains in-frame clones alone and is incomplete. The table includes roughly 97,000 clones, roughly 72% detected once. The specimen was peripheral blood. These receptors originate from a man between 65 and 80 years old with acute or convalescent COVID-19.

The chain employs TRBV19 and TRBJ2-5, with D perhaps TRBD2 (7 bases). There are 13 residues in the CDR3. Germline-derived CDR1 and CDR2 are LNHDA and SQIVND (reference sequence). V was cut by 4 bases and J by 5 bases, with 11 bases left in between. The CDR3 loop is CASSRRGGETQYF. CDR3 DNA sequence: TGTGCCAGTAGTAGGAGGGGGGGCGAGACCCAGTACTTC.

The chain has TRBV9 and TRBJ2-7, with 8 bases that match TRBD1. Trimming took 3 bases from V and 0 from J; bases not matched to a gene: 2. Germline assignment: CDR1 SGDLS and CDR2 YYNGEE. This CDR3 contains 14 residues. The CDR3 nucleotides read TGTGCCAGCAGCGCAGGGGGCCTCTCCTACGAGCAGTACTTC. This encodes CASSAGGLSYEQYF.

The chain links TRBV2 to TRBJ1-6; weak D call: TRBD1 (5 bases). The CDR3 runs 15 residues. Trimming removed 3 bases from V and 8 bases from J, with 14 bases in between. The V gene's germline CDR1 is SNHLY and CDR2 FYNNEI. The CDR3 here is CASSERSGGDSPLHF. The CDR3 DNA follows: TGTGCCAGCAGTGAGCGTTCGGGGGGGGATTCACCCCTCCACTTT. Variable domain in full (rest from reference TRBV2 and TRBJ1-6): EPEVTQTPSHQVTQMGQEVILRCVPISNHLYFYWYRQILGQKVEFLVSFYNNEISEKSEIFDDQFSVERPDGSNFTLKIRSTKLEDSAMYFCASSERSGGDSPLHFGNGTRLTVT.

This clone occurred once. The CDR3 nucleotides read TGTGCCGTCGGACAGGGGAGCTCCTATAATTCACCCCTCCACTTT. Protein product: CAVGQGSSYNSPLHF. The chain carries TRBV10-3 and TRBJ1-6; 9 nucleotides align to TRBD1. This CDR3 region has 15 residues. Germline trimming cut 11 bases from V and 0 bases from J; bases unmatched to any gene: 5. Germline CDR1 and CDR2: ENHRY and SYGVKD.

The J gene is TRBJ2-1, the V gene TRBV27; TRBD1 matches at 7 bases. CDR3 length: 15 amino acids. The V gene's germline CDR1 is MNHEY and CDR2 SMNVEV (reference sequence). Unmatched junction bases numbered 8, after V lost 6 bases and J lost 3 bases. This chain's CDR3 is CASSPLGQNYNEQFF. The CDR3 region has the DNA TGTGCCAGCAGCCCTCTGGGACAGAACTACAATGAGCAGTTCTTC.

The table lists this clone with a few counts. The chain couples TRBV9 to TRBJ2-7; 7 bases agree with TRBD2. Trimming took 3 bases from V and 3 from J; bases not matched to a gene: 12. The CDR3 covers 16 residues. CDR1 SGDLS and CDR2 YYNGEE come from the germline V gene. CDR3 sequence: CASSAGEAGDVYEQYF. The DNA of the CDR3 is TGTGCCAGCAGCGCCGGGGAGGCGGGAGACGTCTACGAGCAGTACTTC. Full variable domain (outside the CDR3, taken from reference TRBV9 and TRBJ2-7): DSGVTQTPKHLITATGQRVTLRCSPRSGDLSVYWYQQSLDQGLQFLIQYYNGEERAKGNILERFSAQQFPDLHSELNLSSLELGDSALYFCASSAGEAGDVYEQYFGPGTRLTVT.